This is a list of T cell receptor beta chains from one sample in a study of shared clonotypes between healthy human individuals. Measured with immunoSEQ multiplex PCR; TCRdb has only the in-frame clones, and not every one. The sample has over a million clones; approximately 72% are singletons. What was sequenced was memory CD4+ T cells sorted from blood. These receptors all come from a man aged 18 to 29 in good health. The CDR3 runs from the conserved cysteine through the conserved F or W. D genes are given only for firm matches. The size of a clone is reported for some rows only, either as once, few or many, or as a class for expanded clones.

TRBV15,-,TRBD1,TRBJ1-2,TGTGCCACCAGCAGGTTTCAGGGGGATGGCTACACCTTC,CATSRFQGDGYTF
TRBV28,-,-,TRBJ2-6,TGTGCCAGCAGGGGTACCATGGGTGGGGCCAACGTCCTGACTTTC,CASRGTMGGANVLTF
TRBV5-8,-,-,TRBJ1-5,TGTGCCAGCACATTTCGGGTTGGTGGCAATCAGCCCCAGCATTTT,CASTFRVGGNQPQHF
TRBV19,-,-,TRBJ2-6,TGTGCCAGTAGCCCCGCCTCTGGGGCCAACGTCCTGACTTTC,CASSPASGANVLTF
TRBV11-1,-,TRBD1,TRBJ2-7,TGTGCCAGCAGCGCAGCCGGGACAGGGGCTCACGAGCAGTACTTC,CASSAAGTGAHEQYF
TRBV4-1,-,-,TRBJ1-4,TGCGCCAGCAGCCAAGGAGCAGGGAGGATGGAACTGTTTTTT,CASSQGAGRMELFF
TRBV4-1,-,-,TRBJ2-2,TGCGCCAGCAGCCAAGGGGGGCTCGTCCCCGGGGAGCTGTTTTTT,CASSQGGLVPGELFF
TRBV9,-,-,TRBJ2-7,TGTGCCAGCAGCGTAGCGGAGAACTCCTACGAGCAGTACTTC,CASSVAENSYEQYF
TRBV28,-,TRBD1,TRBJ1-4,TGTGCCAGCCTCGGGACAGGACTGTTTTTT,CASLGTGLFF
TRBV27,-,-,TRBJ2-1,TGTGCCAGCACCCCCCCGAACTCAAATGAGCAGTTCTTC,CASTPPNSNEQFF
TRBV7-9,many,-,TRBJ1-1,TGTGCCAGCAGCTCCACCATGAACACTGAAGCTTTCTTT,CASSSTMNTEAFF
TRBV5-5,-,-,TRBJ1-3,TGTGCCAGCAGCCTCGACAGGATAACTGGAAACACCATATATTTT,CASSLDRITGNTIYF
TRBV7-8,-,-,TRBJ2-5,TGTGCCAGCAGCTTAGTCGTGGGGACCTCTGGAGAGACCCAGTACTTC,CASSLVVGTSGETQYF
TRBV19,once,TRBD1,TRBJ2-2,TGTGCCAGTAGCGGACAGGGACCTTCTGGGGAGCTGTTTTTT,CASSGQGPSGELFF
TRBV5-1,-,-,TRBJ2-7,TGCGCCAGCAGCCCACATAAGGACTCGGAGCAGTACTTC,CASSPHKDSEQYF
TRBV7-2,-,TRBD1,TRBJ1-4,TGTGCCAGCTCCAGGGGGGGAACTAATGAAAAACTGTTTTTT,CASSRGGTNEKLFF